One T cell receptor beta chain is described in this entry. Its antigen has not been determined. No base quality information exists; no much larger clone differs at one position. The data are from a study of beta chain features in type 1 diabetes (dated by TCRdb to 2016 to 2019). Regarding the research as a whole: Patients and healthy donors did not differ in mean age, gender distribution, total cell number or subset yield. The study compared TCRB repertoires of sorted circulating CD4+ T cell subsets between recently diagnosed type 1 diabetes patients and matched healthy donors. Regulatory and stem cell-like memory subsets were obtained from only 8 patients and about 8 healthy donors, while naive and central memory subsets were obtained from all 28 donors. A total of approximately 100,000,000 sorted cells were examined across all samples, and the number of cells per subset was strongly correlated with RNA yield. On the study overall, not on this receptor specifically: Sequencing cDNA rather than genomic DNA could over-represent highly expressing activated cells, although activation and CD3 levels did not differ between groups. Fewer insertions and more nucleotide deletions at VDJ recombination sites were observed in patients with type 1 diabetes, implying thymic rearrangement abnormalities. PCR might favor shorter templates, but patient and control samples were amplified and corrected together, so any skew would affect both groups equally. A moderate but significant shortening of TCRB CDR3 length was observed in type 1 diabetes patients in all four CD4+ subsets. Naive, central memory and regulatory TCRB repertoires appeared to be more alike among patients than among healthy donors. Because the HLA sub-analyses included only small numbers of individuals, any influence of HLA type on TCRB rearrangement was left unresolved.

A single peripheral blood draw of about 120 mL on average was collected from each donor into heparinised tubes. A BD FACSAria II and a panel including CD45RO, CCR7, CD25, CD127, CD95 and CD27 were used to sort naive, central memory, regulatory and stem cell-like memory CD4+ T cells. Purity was above 95% for every sorted population. PBMCs were isolated immediately by Lymphoprep density gradient centrifugation and stained directly without culture. To minimize batch effects, samples were stained and sorted in pairs, one healthy donor with one patient per experiment. All of the isolated RNA was reverse transcribed with the High Capacity cDNA Reverse Transcription Kit, so expressed TCRB transcripts were sequenced. Naive, central memory and regulatory T cell samples underwent deep immunoSEQ sequencing, averaging around 4 million total reads per sample. After sorted cells were lysed in RLT buffer, RNA was extracted with DNase-treated RNeasy Micro or Mini kits, with the choice depending on cell number. To prevent cross-contamination, each cell subset was processed individually, whereas patient and healthy donor samples were processed jointly. Using the immunoSEQ multiplex PCR, TCRB sequences were amplified from cDNA into 87-bp fragments spanning the CDR3 region. Amplicons were sequenced on the Illumina HiSeq platform. The source study handled its data this way. Synthetic template baselines were used to correct PCR bias computationally, reads within Hamming distance 2 were collapsed, and singletons that could not be merged were discarded. Reads were aligned against IMGT to assign V, D and J genes, CDR3 length and insertions or deletions at six rearrangement sites. Within each subset, clonotype counts were normalized to sorted cell number, and only after that were true diversity and Gini coefficients computed with the tcR R package. The overlap coefficient, calculated on TCRB nucleotide sequences, was used to quantify repertoire sharing. Out-of-frame TCRB sequences from naive cells were analyzed to stand in for the pre-selection repertoire. The table was pulled from immuneACCESS by TCRdb, which kept in-frame rearrangements only. Such tables lose some clones; where checked, under half of the loss comes from unresolved V genes, and the rest has no known cause. V and J calls and clone size are as listed in that table; D and trimming were resolved from the DNA. Across this sample there are under 300,000 clones, with roughly 22% seen only once. In total, the top ten clones hold 0.028% of the sample.

The CDR3 goes from the cysteine to the phenylalanine over 17 residues. Of the read, only the CDR3 DNA is kept; its 51 bases are in frame from base 1. Trimming accounts for 4 bases at V and 6 bases at J, while the number of junction bases matched to no gene is 13. CDR1 is given as LNHDA and CDR2 as SQIVND, both from the germline V gene (reference sequence). The chain employs TRBV19 and TRBJ2-1, and TRBD2 matches 9 of the central bases. This clonotype was sampled from a woman between 35 and 50 years old with type 1 diabetes. Material for sequencing was naive CD4+ T cells from blood. The sample's cell subset or site label, in plain terms: true naive CD4+ T cells. The encoded CDR3 is CASSSFLAGRPPNEQFF. The sequence in DNA is TGTGCCAGTAGTAGCTTTCTAGCGGGAAGGCCCCCCAATGAGCAGTTCTTC. The CDR3 plus the reference TRBV19 and TRBJ2-1 genes for the other parts give the full variable domain: DGGITQSPKYLFRKEGQNVTLSCEQNLNHDAMYWYRQDPGQGLRLIYYSQIVNDFQKGDIAEGYSVSREKKESFPLTVTSAQKNPTAFYLCASSSFLAGRPPNEQFFGPGTRLTVL.